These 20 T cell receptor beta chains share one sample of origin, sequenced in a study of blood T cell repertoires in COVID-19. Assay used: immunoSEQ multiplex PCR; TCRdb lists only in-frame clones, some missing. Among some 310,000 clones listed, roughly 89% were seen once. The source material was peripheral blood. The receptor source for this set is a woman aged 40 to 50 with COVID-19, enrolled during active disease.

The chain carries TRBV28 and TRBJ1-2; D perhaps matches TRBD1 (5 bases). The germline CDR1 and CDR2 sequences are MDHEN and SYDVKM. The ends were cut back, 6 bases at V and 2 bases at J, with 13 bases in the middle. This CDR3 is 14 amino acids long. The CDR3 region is CASRPGGQNYGYTF. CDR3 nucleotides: TGTGCCAGCAGGCCGGGAGGACAAAACTATGGCTACACCTTC.

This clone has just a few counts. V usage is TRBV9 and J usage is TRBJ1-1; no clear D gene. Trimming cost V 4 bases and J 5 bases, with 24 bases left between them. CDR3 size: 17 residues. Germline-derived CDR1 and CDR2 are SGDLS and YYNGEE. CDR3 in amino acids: CASSPKLGSRGRTEAFF. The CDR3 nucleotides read TGTGCCAGCAGCCCTAAGCTGGGATCTAGAGGGAGGACTGAAGCTTTCTTT. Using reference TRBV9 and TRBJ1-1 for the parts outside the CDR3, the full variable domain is DSGVTQTPKHLITATGQRVTLRCSPRSGDLSVYWYQQSLDQGLQFLIQYYNGEERAKGNILERFSAQQFPDLHSELNLSSLELGDSALYFCASSPKLGSRGRTEAFFGQGTRLTVV.

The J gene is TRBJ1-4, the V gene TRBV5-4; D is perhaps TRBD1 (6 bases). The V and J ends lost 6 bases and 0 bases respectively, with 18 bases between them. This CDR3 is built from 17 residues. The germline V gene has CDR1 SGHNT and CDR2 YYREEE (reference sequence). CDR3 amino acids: CASNNKVQGSTNEKLFF. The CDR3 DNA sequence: TGTGCCAGCAACAACAAGGTACAGGGATCAACTAATGAAAAACTGTTTTTT. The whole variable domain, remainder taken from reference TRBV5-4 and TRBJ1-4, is ETGVTQSPTHLIKTRGQQVTLRCSSQSGHNTVSWYQQALGQGPQFIFQYYREEENGRGNFPPRFSGLQFPNYSSELNVNALELDDSALYLCASNNKVQGSTNEKLFFGSGTQLSVL.

CDR3 region: CASSRTSSSYEQYF. In DNA form, the CDR3 reads TGTGCCAGCAGTCGGACATCGAGCTCCTACGAGCAGTACTTC. The J gene is TRBJ2-7, the V gene TRBV6-5; tentatively, D is TRBD1 (5 bases). This CDR3 has 14 amino acids. Germline V gene data show CDR1 as MNHEY and CDR2 as SVGAGI. V shed 5 bases and J shed 0 bases, with 11 bases lying between them.

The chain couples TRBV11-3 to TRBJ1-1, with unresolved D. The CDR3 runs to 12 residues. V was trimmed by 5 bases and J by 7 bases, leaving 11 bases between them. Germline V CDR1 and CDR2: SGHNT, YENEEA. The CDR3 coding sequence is TGTGCCAGCAGCAAAGAGGGTGGTGAAGCTTTCTTT. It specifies CASSKEGGEAFF.

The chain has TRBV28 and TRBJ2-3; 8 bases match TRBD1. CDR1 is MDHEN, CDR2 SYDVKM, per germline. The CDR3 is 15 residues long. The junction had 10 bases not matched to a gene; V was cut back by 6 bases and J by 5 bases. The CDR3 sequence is CASRPQGARRDTQYF. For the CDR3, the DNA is TGTGCCAGCAGACCCCAGGGGGCTAGGAGAGATACGCAGTATTTT.

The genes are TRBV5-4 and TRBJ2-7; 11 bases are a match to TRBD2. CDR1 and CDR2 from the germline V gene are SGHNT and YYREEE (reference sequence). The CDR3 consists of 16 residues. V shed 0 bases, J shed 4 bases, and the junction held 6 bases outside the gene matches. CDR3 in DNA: TGTGCCAGCAGCTTGGAACTAGCGGGGGCCTTATACGAGCAGTACTTC. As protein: CASSLELAGALYEQYF.

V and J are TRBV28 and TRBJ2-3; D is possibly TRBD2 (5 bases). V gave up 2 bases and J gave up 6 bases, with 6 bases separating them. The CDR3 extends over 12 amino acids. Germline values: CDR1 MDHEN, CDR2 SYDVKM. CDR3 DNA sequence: TGTGCCAGCAGTTTAGGCGGGGATACGCAGTATTTT. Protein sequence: CASSLGGDTQYF. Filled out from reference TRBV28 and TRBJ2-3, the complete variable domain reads DVKVTQSSRYLVKRTGEKVFLECVQDMDHENMFWYRQDPGLGLRLIYFSYDVKMKEKGDIPEGYSVSREKKERFSLILESASTNQTSMYLCASSLGGDTQYFGPGTRLTVL.

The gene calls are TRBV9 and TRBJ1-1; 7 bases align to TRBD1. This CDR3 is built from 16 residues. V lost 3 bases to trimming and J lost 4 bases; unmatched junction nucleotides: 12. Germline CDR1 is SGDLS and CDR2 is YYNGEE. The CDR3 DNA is TGTGCCAGCAGCGGGGACAGACTCCCTTGGGGCACTGAAGCTTTCTTT. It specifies CASSGDRLPWGTEAFF.

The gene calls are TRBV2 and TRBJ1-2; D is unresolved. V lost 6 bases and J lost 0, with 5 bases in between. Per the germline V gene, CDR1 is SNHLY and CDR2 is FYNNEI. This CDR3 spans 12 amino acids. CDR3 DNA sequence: TGTGCCAGCAGGGAGTCTAACTATGGCTACACCTTC. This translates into CASRESNYGYTF.

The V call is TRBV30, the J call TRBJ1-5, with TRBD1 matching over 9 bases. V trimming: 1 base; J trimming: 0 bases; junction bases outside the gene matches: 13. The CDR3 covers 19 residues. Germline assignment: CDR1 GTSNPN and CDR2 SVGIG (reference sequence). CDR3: CAWSARDREPDTSNQPQHF. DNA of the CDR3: TGTGCCTGGAGTGCCCGGGACAGGGAACCCGATACTAGCAATCAGCCCCAGCATTTT.

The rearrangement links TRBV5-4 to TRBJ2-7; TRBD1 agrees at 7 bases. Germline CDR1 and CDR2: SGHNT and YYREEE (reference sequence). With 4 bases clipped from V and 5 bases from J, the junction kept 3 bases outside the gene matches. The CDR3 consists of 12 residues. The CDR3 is CASSLGQDEQYF. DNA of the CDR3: TGTGCCAGCAGCCTAGGACAGGACGAGCAGTACTTC.

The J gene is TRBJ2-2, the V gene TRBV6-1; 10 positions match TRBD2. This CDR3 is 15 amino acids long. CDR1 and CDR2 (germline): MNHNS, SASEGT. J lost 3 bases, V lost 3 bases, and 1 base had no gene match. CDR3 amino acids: CASSDLAGDTGELFF. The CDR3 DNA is TGTGCCAGCAGTGATCTAGCGGGAGACACCGGGGAGCTGTTTTTT.

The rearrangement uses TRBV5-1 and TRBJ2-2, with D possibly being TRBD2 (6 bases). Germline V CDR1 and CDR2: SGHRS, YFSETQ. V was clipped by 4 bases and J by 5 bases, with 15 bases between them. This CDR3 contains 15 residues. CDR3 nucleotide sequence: TGCGCCAGCAGCCCGTACCGGGAGCAGACCGGGGAGCTGTTTTTT. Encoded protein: CASSPYREQTGELFF. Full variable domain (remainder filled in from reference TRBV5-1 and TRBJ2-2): KAGVTQTPRYLIKTRGQQVTLSCSPISGHRSVSWYQQTPGQGLQFLFEYFSETQRNKGNFPGRFSGRQFSNSRSEMNVSTLELGDSALYLCASSPYREQTGELFFGEGSRLTVL.

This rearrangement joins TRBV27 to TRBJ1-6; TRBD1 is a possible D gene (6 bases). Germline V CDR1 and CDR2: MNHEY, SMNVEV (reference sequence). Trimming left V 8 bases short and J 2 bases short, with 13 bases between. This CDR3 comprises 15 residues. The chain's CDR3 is CASRGGGPYNSPLHF. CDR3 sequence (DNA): TGTGCCAGCCGCGGGGGGGGCCCCTATAATTCACCCCTCCACTTT.

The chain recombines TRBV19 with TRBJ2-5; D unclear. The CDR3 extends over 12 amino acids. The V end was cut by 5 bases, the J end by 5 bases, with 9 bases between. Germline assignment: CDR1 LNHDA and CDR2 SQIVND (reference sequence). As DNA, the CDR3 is TGTGCCAGTAGTGCGCACTGGGAGACCCAGTACTTC. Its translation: CASSAHWETQYF.

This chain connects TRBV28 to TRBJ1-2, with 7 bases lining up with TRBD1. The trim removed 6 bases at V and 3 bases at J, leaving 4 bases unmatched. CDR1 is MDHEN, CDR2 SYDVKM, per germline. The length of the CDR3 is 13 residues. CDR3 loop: CASRPGQHYGYTF. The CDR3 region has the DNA TGTGCCAGCAGACCGGGACAGCACTATGGCTACACCTTC.

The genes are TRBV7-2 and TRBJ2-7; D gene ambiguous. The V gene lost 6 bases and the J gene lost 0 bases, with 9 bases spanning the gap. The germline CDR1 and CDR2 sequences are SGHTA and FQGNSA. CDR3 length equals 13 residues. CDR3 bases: TGTGCCAGCAGTACGGGTCCCTCCTACGAGCAGTACTTC. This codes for CASSTGPSYEQYF.

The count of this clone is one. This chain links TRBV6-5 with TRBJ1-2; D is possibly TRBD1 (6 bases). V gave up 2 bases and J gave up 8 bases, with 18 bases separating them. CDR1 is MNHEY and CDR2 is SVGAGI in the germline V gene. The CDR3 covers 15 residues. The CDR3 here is CASSYRSTGKIGYTF. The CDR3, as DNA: TGTGCCAGCAGTTACCGATCCACAGGGAAAATCGGCTACACCTTC.

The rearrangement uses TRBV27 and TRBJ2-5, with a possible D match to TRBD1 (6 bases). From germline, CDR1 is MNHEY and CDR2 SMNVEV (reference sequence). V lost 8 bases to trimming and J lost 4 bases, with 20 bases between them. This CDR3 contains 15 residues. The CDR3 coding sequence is TGTGCCAGCGCCCCGGGACAAACTTTCGGAGAGACCCAGTACTTC. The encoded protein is CASAPGQTFGETQYF.